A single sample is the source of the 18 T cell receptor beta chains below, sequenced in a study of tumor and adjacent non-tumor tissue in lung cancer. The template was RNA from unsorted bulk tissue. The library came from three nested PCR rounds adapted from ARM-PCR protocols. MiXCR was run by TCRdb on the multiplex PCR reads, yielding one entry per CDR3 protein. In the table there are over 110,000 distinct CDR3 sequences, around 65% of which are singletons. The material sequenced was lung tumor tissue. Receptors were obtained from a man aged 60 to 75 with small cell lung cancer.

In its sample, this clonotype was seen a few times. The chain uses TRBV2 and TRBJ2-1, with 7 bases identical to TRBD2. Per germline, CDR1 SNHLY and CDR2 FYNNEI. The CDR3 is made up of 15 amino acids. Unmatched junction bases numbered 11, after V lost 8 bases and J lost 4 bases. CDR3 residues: CASRLAGILYNEQFF. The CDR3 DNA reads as TGTGCCAGCCGTTTAGCGGGCATACTTTACAATGAGCAGTTCTTC.

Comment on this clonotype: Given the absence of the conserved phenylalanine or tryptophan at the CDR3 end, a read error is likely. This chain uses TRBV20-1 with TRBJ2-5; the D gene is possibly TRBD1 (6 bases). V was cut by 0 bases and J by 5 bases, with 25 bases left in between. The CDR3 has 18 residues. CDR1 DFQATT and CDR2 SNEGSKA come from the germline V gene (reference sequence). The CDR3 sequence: CSARDPTLARGKFETQYI. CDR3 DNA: TGCAGTGCTAGAGATCCAACCTTGGCTAGGGGGAAGTTTGAGACCCAGTACATC.

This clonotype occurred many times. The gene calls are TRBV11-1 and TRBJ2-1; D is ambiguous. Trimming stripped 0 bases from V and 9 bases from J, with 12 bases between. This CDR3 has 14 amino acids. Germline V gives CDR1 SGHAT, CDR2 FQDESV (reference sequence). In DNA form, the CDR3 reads TGTGCCAGCAGCTTAGCTCCTAGAGTTTTTGAGCAGTTCTTC. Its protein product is CASSLAPRVFEQFF.

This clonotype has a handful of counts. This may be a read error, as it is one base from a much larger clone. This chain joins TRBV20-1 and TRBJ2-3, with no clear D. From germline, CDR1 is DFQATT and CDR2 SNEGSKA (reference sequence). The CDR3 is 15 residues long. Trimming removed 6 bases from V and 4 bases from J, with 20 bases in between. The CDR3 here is CSAITLVVQPDTQYF. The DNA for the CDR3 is TGCAGTGCCATAACCCTAGTGGTACAGCCAGATACGCAGTATTTT.

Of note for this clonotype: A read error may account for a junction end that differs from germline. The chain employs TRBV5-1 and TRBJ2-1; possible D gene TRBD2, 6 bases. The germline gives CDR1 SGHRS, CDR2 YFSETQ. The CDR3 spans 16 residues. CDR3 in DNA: TGCGACAGCAGCTTGGCCGCGGGGACCAACTACAATGAGCAGTTCTTC. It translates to CDSSLAAGTNYNEQFF.

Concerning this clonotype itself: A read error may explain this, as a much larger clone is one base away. The CDR3 region is CASSPEAPPGGTLYF. CDR3 DNA: TGCGCCAGCAGTCCCGAGGCCCCTCCAGGTGGGACCCTGTACTTC. The chain has TRBV5-1 and TRBJ2-5; D may be TRBD1 or TRBD2 (5 bases each). CDR1 SGHRS and CDR2 YFSETQ come from the germline V gene. The CDR3 has 15 residues.

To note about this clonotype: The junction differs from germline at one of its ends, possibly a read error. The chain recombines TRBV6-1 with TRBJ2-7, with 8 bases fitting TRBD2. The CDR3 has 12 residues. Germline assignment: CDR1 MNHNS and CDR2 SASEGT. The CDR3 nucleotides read TGTGCCAGCAGTGAAGGGGAGCGGGAGCAGTATTTC. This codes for CASSEGEREQYF.

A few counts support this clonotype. The CDR3, as DNA: TGTGCCAGCAGCTTGACCCGGGCGGCCAGCTCCTACGAGCAGTACTTC. Translation: CASSLTRAASSYEQYF. The chain uses TRBV5-4 and TRBJ2-7; no firm D call. The CDR3 is 16 residues long. Trimming cost V 1 base and J 0 bases, with 14 bases left between them. The germline gives CDR1 SGHNT, CDR2 YYREEE (reference sequence).

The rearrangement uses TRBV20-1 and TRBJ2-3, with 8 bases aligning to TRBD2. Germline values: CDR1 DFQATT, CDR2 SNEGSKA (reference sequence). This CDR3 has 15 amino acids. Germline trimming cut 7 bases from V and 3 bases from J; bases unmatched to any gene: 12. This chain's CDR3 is CSVRRAGDGTDTQYF. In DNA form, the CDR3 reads TGCAGTGTCCGCCGAGCGGGAGATGGGACAGATACGCAGTATTTT.

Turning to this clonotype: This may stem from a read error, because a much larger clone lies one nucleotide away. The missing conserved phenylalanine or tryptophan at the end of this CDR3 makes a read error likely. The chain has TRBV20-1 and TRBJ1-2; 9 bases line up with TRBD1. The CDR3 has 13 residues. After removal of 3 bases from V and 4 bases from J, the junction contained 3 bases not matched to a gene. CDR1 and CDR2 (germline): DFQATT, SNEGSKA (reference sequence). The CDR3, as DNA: TGCAGTGCTAGGGACAGGGGTTTCTATGGCTACACCTCC. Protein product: CSARDRGFYGYTS.

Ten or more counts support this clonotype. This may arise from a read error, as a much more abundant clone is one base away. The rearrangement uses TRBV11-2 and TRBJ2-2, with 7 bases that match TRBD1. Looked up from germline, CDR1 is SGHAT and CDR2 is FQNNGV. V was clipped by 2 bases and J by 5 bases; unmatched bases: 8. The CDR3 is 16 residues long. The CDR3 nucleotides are TGTGCCAGCAGCTTAATTGGTAGGGGGCGGACCGGGGAGCTGTTTTTT. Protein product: CASSLIGRGRTGELFF.

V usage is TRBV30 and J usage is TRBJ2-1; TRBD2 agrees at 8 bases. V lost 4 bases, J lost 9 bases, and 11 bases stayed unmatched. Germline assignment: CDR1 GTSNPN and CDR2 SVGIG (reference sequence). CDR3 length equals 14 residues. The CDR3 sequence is CAWKAVAGSGEQFF. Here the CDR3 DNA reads TGTGCCTGGAAGGCGGTAGCGGGAAGTGGTGAGCAGTTCTTC.

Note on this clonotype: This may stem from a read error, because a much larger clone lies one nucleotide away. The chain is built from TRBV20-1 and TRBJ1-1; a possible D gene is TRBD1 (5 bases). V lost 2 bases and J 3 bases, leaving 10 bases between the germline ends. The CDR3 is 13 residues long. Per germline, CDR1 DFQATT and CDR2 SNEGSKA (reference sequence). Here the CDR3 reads CSARPRDYTEAFF. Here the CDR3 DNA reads TGCAGTGCTAGACCACGGGACTACACTGAAGCTTTCTTT.

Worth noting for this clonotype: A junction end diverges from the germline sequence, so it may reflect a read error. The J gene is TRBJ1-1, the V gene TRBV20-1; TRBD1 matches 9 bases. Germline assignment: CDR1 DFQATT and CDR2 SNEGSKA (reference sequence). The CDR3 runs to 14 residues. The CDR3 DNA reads TGCAGTGCCCAGATCGGGACAGGGAACACTGAAGCTTTATTT. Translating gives CSAQIGTGNTEALF.

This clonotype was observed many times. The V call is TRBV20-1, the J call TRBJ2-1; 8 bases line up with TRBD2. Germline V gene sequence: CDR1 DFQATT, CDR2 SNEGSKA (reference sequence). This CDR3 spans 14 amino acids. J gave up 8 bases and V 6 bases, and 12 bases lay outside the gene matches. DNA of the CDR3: TGCAGTGCCGGAGCGGGGGATGGGGGCGATGAGCAGTTCTTC. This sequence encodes CSAGAGDGGDEQFF.

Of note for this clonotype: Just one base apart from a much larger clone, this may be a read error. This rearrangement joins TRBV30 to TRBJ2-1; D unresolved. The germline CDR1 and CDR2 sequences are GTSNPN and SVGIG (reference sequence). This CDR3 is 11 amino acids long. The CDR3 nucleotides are TGTACCTGGAGTGTACTGGGTGAGCAGTTCTTC. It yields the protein CTWSVLGEQFF.

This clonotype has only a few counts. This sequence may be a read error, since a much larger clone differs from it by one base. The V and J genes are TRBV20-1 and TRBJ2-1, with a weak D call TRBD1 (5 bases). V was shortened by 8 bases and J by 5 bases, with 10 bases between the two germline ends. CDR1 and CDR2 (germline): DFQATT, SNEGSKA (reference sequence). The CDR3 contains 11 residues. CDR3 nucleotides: TGCAGTACCACGACAGACAATGAGCAGTTCTTC. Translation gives CSTTTDNEQFF.

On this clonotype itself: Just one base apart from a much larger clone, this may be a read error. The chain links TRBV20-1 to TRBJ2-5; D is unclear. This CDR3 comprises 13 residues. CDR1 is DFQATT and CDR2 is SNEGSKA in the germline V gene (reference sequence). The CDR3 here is CSARDPRVETHYF. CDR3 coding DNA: TGCAGTGCTAGAGATCCCCGGGTGGAGACCCACTACTTC.